This T cell receptor (beta chain) comes out of a study of shared clonotypes between healthy human individuals. Germline V CDR1 and CDR2: SNHLY, FYNNEI. The J segment lost 9 bases and the V segment lost 6 bases, leaving 7 bases of the junction unmatched. The CDR3 runs to 13 residues. Original methodology: ImmunoSEQ yielded junction-only sequences lacking quality scores, so filtering differed. Data came from immunoSEQ multiplex PCR; TCRdb stores just in-frame clones and leaves some out. The V and J calls and clone size were taken over from that table, and D and trimming were inferred from the DNA. This repertoire shows 500,000 to 700,000 clones, roughly 95% found once; its top ten account for around 0.11%. Study-wide results and limits: Only blood was sampled, and tissue TCR repertoires likely differ from blood ones. About 5% of naive CD4 clonotypes were shared across a handful of donors.

Concerning this clone: Its specificity is unknown.

Naivety among CD8 cells was defined by CD45RO negativity and positive CCR7 selection, thereby excluding terminally differentiated effector memory CD45RA+ cells. The sequence was obtained from a woman aged 25 to 39 in good health. The sample consisted of naive CD8+ T cells sorted from blood. V gene TRBV2 combines with J gene TRBJ2-4; 8 bases agree with TRBD2. DNA for the CDR3: TGTGCCAGCAGGGAGGGGACTAGAGTCATTCAGTACTTC. The encoded protein is CASREGTRVIQYF.